These 15 T cell receptor beta chains share one sample of origin, sequenced in a study of T cell responses to AZD1222 COVID-19 vaccine. Method: immunoSEQ multiplex PCR; TCRdb's copy keeps in-frame clones and lacks some. This repertoire shows over 85,000 clones, about 88% found once; its top ten account for approximately 14%. Sequenced material: peripheral blood, taken 28 days after the second AZD1222 dose. These receptors all stem from an adult who received the AZD1222 COVID-19 vaccine.

This chain joins TRBV18 and TRBJ1-3, with 7 bases matching TRBD1. This CDR3 spans 15 amino acids. Trimming cost V 4 bases and J 2 bases; bases outside gene matches: 5. The germline CDR1 and CDR2 sequences are KGHSH and LQKENI. The CDR3 loop is CASSQGQFPGNTIYF. The CDR3 DNA reads TGTGCCAGCTCACAGGGACAGTTTCCTGGAAACACCATATATTTT.

A single count supports this clone. The V gene is TRBV28, the J gene TRBJ2-3, with a tentative D call TRBD1 (6 bases). Germline-derived CDR1 and CDR2 are MDHEN and SYDVKM. The germline V and J ends were trimmed by 6 bases and 0 bases, with 13 bases remaining between them. The CDR3 spans 15 residues. The CDR3 nucleotides read TGTGCCAGCAGCCCTTCACAGGGAAGCACAGATACGCAGTATTTT. It specifies CASSPSQGSTDTQYF.

The chain employs TRBV18 and TRBJ2-7; D tentatively reads TRBD1 or TRBD2 (6 bases each). Germline CDR1 and CDR2: KGHSH and LQKENI. The germline V and J ends were trimmed by 6 bases and 0 bases, with 15 bases remaining between them. The CDR3 length is 15 residues. The CDR3 bases are TGTGCCAGCTCCCCGGAGGGGGTCGGCTCCTACGAGCAGTACTTC. Amino acid sequence: CASSPEGVGSYEQYF.

The count of this clone is one. CDR3 sequence: CASSSGFGQPQHF. The CDR3 coding sequence is TGTGCCAGCAGTTCAGGGTTCGGTCAGCCCCAGCATTTT. The chain is built from TRBV6-7 and TRBJ1-5, with D perhaps matching TRBD1 (5 bases). TRBV6-7 is an ORF; its function is uncertain. CDR3 length: 13 residues. The ends were cut back, 4 bases at V and 6 bases at J, with 10 bases in the middle.

This chain connects TRBV3-1 (or the pseudogene TRBV3-2) to TRBJ2-1; D gene uncertain. This CDR3 has 12 residues. The V end was cut by 4 bases, the J end by 6 bases, with 7 bases between. CDR1 is LGHDT, CDR2 YNNKEL, per germline (reference sequence). The DNA for the CDR3 is TGTGCCAGCAGCCTACGCAGCAATGAGCAGTTCTTC. Protein sequence: CASSLRSNEQFF.

With regard to this clone: Other nucleotide sequences from this sample produce the same CDR3. This chain links TRBV7-2 with TRBJ1-2; 8 nucleotides line up with TRBD1. Germline assignment: CDR1 SGHTA and CDR2 FQGNSA. The CDR3 consists of 14 residues. V lost 1 base and J lost 2; bases outside the gene matches: 0. Written as DNA, the CDR3 is TGTGCCAGCAGCTTAGGACAGGGGAACTATGGCTACACCTTC. Its protein is CASSLGQGNYGYTF.

The chain recombines TRBV4-3 with TRBJ2-3, with D perhaps given as TRBD1 or TRBD2 (5 bases each). Per germline, CDR1 LGHNA and CDR2 YSLEER. Trimming removed 1 base at V and 0 bases at J, with 11 bases between. This CDR3 is built from 16 residues. The CDR3 is CASSQGGSISTDTQYF. CDR3 nucleotides: TGCGCCAGCAGCCAAGGGGGGAGTATCAGCACAGATACGCAGTATTTT.

This sequence joins TRBV19 and TRBJ2-1; 12 positions match TRBD2. V dropped 8 bases and J dropped 0; count of bases not matched to a gene: 8. The CDR3 consists of 17 residues. Germline values: CDR1 LNHDA, CDR2 SQIVND (reference sequence). This CDR3 is CASGLAGPPSSYNEQFF. In nucleotides, the CDR3 is TGTGCCAGTGGACTAGCGGGACCACCGAGCTCCTACAATGAGCAGTTCTTC.

This clone was counted a few times. The chain joins TRBV7-9 to TRBJ2-7; 7 bases are a match to TRBD1. This CDR3 is 13 amino acids long. The germline gives CDR1 SEHNR, CDR2 FQNEAQ (reference sequence). Unmatched junction bases numbered 7, after V lost 5 bases and J lost 6 bases. The CDR3 loop reads CASSAGTVSEQYF. The CDR3 DNA follows: TGTGCCAGCAGCGCCGGGACAGTGAGCGAGCAGTACTTC.

The gene calls are TRBV6-1 and TRBJ1-5, with D uncertain. The CDR3 sequence is 15 residues long. Trimming stripped 2 bases from V and 3 bases from J, with 11 bases between. Germline-derived CDR1 and CDR2 are MNHNS and SASEGT. CDR3 nucleotides: TGTGCCAGCAGTGAATGGGCAGGCCACAATCAGCCCCAGCATTTT. It codes for CASSEWAGHNQPQHF.

In DNA, the CDR3 is TGTGCCAGCACCTCCCCAGGCCTCTATGGCTACACCTTC. This encodes CASTSPGLYGYTF. The chain recombines TRBV28 with TRBJ1-2; no reliable D call. This CDR3 has 13 residues. The germline V gene has CDR1 MDHEN and CDR2 SYDVKM. The ends were cut back, 7 bases at V and 4 bases at J, with 13 bases in the middle.

The chain is built from TRBV19 and TRBJ1-3; no reliable D call. CDR1 is LNHDA and CDR2 is SQIVND in the germline V gene (reference sequence). V lost 2 bases, J lost 0 bases, and 14 bases lay in between. The CDR3 length is 17 residues. The CDR3 DNA is TGTGCCAGTAGTATAAATTCGGGCTTCCTCTCTGGAAACACCATATATTTT. This sequence encodes CASSINSGFLSGNTIYF.

This clone was recorded a few times. The gene calls are TRBV19 and TRBJ2-1; 10 bases agree with TRBD2. Germline V lookup: CDR1 LNHDA, CDR2 SQIVND (reference sequence). This CDR3 comprises 16 residues. The V and J ends lost 2 bases and 6 bases, in that order; junction bases with no gene match: 7. CDR3 in DNA: TGTGCCAGTAGTATACCGCCTAGCGGGAGTTCCAATGAGCAGTTCTTC. Encoded protein: CASSIPPSGSSNEQFF.

The chain recombines TRBV15 with TRBJ2-2; TRBD2 might be the D (6 bases). CDR1 and CDR2 (germline): LNHNV, YYDKDF (reference sequence). The CDR3 covers 15 residues. Trimming stripped 8 bases from V and 6 bases from J, with 19 bases between. CDR3 coding DNA: TGTGCCACCCATGAGGGCCCAGCGGGCCCCGGGGAGCTGTTTTTT. Translating it yields CATHEGPAGPGELFF.

CDR3 sequence reads: CASSTGAWMNTEAFF. In DNA form, the CDR3 reads TGTGCCAGCAGCACAGGGGCGTGGATGAACACTGAAGCTTTCTTT. V is TRBV7-9 and J is TRBJ1-1, with TRBD1 matching over 7 bases. V lost 5 bases, J lost 0 bases, and 6 bases stayed unmatched. The CDR3 contains 15 residues. Germline V gene data show CDR1 as SEHNR and CDR2 as FQNEAQ (reference sequence). The full variable domain, with the rest looked up from reference TRBV7-9 and TRBJ1-1, is DTGVSQNPRHKITKRGQNVTFRCDPISEHNRLYWYRQTLGQGPEFLTYFQNEAQLEKSRLLSDRFSAERPKGSFSTLEIQRTEQGDSAMYLCASSTGAWMNTEAFFGQGTRLTVV.